The 14 T cell receptor beta chains below all came from one sample that was sequenced in a study of alternative splicing in chronic myeloid leukemia remission. Libraries were built from poly-A-enriched mRNA from around 0.94 ug total RNA. No DNA is given; TCRdb re-called the bulk RNA-seq reads and lists each CDR3 protein once. The profile shows some 400 distinct CDR3 sequences, approximately 98% of them singletons. The sequencing sample was made of PBMCs. The receptor set was obtained from a person aged 25 to 49 in good health.

This clonotype showed up just once. V gene TRBV28 combines with J gene TRBJ1-2; TCRdb picks TRBD1, but there is no DNA to check that call. This CDR3 spans 14 amino acids. CDR1 is MDHEN, CDR2 SYDVKM, per germline. CDR3 sequence reads: CASSPPQTGYGYTF.

The V call is TRBV6-6, the J call TRBJ2-5; the D call from TCRdb, TRBD2, cannot be confirmed without DNA. Per the germline V gene, CDR1 is MNHNY and CDR2 is SVGAGI (reference sequence). The length of the CDR3 is 16 residues. This chain's CDR3 is CASSYSQGVLGETQYF.

The gene calls are TRBV28 and TRBJ2-3; TCRdb indicates TRBD2, and absent DNA this call remains unverified. The CDR3 has 13 amino acids. Germline V gives CDR1 MDHEN, CDR2 SYDVKM. The CDR3 region is CASSEGTSNTQYF. Looking up the rest from reference TRBV28 and TRBJ2-3 gives the full variable domain: DVKVTQSSRYLVKRTGEKVFLECVQDMDHENMFWYRQDPGLGLRLIYFSYDVKMKEKGDIPEGYSVSREKKERFSLILESASTNQTSMYLCASSEGTSNTQYFGPGTRLTVL.

This chain links TRBV5-4 with TRBJ2-5; TCRdb's D call, TRBD2, is unchecked because there is no DNA. CDR1 and CDR2 (germline): SGHNT, YYREEE (reference sequence). The CDR3 is made up of 17 amino acids. CDR3 in amino acids: CASTLRLAGGLSETQYF.

The rearrangement uses TRBV11-2 and TRBJ1-3. CDR3 size: 18 residues. In germline, CDR1 is SGHAT, CDR2 FQNNGV. The CDR3 sequence is CASSQGRQGILSGNTIYF.

This rearrangement joins TRBV6-2 or TRBV6-3 to TRBJ1-2. This CDR3 region has 10 residues. Germline loops: CDR1 MNHEY, CDR2 SVGEGT. CDR3: CASSGFGYTF.

The chain recombines TRBV11-2 with TRBJ2-4; TCRdb reports TRBD2, a call that lacks DNA to check it against. The CDR3 runs 18 residues. The germline V gene has CDR1 SGHAT and CDR2 FQNNGV. The CDR3 is CASSLRGRVDPAKNIQYF.

The chain links TRBV24/OR9-2 to TRBJ2-3; without DNA, the TCRdb call of TRBD2 cannot be checked. TRBV24/OR9-2 is an ORF, with its function uncertain. CDR3 length: 16 amino acids. The chain's CDR3 is CATSEHQDRTSDTQYF.

V and J are TRBV24/OR9-2 and TRBJ2-3; TCRdb designates TRBD2, a call that cannot be tested without DNA. TRBV24/OR9-2 is an ORF, with its function uncertain. The CDR3 has 17 residues. The CDR3 is CATSQWGMRESTDTQYF.

The CDR3 region is CATSQGFSPQHF. The chain recombines TRBV19 with TRBJ1-5. The CDR3 has 12 residues. Germline V gene lookup returns CDR1 LNHDA and CDR2 SQIVND (reference sequence). Drawing the rest from reference TRBV19 and TRBJ1-5, the complete variable domain is DGGITQSPKYLFRKEGQNVTLSCEQNLNHDAMYWYRQDPGQGLRLIYYSQIVNDFQKGDIAEGYSVSREKKESFPLTVTSAQKNPTAFYLCATSQGFSPQHFGDGTRLSIL.

The CDR3 spells CASSPRGSHREQFF. The chain uses TRBV18 and TRBJ2-1; the D call of TRBD2 rests on TCRdb alone, since no DNA is present to check it. The germline V gene has CDR1 KGHSH and CDR2 LQKENI. The CDR3 loop spans 14 amino acids.

This chain joins TRBV5-1 and TRBJ2-1; TCRdb returns TRBD2, unconfirmable since there is no DNA. This CDR3 spans 15 amino acids. The germline gives CDR1 SGHRS, CDR2 YFSETQ. The CDR3: CASSLRTSGYNEQFF.

The chain combines TRBV12-3 or TRBV12-4 with TRBJ2-1; TCRdb gives TRBD2 as the D gene, but with no DNA this cannot be confirmed. The CDR3 length is 17 residues. CDR3 sequence reads: CASSEPGLAGPYNEQFF.

The chain joins TRBV5-1 to TRBJ2-5; TCRdb names TRBD2, which stays unverified in the absence of DNA. The CDR3 loop spans 16 amino acids. Germline CDR1 and CDR2: SGHRS and YFSETQ. The CDR3 sequence is CASSLYPASGVETQYF.